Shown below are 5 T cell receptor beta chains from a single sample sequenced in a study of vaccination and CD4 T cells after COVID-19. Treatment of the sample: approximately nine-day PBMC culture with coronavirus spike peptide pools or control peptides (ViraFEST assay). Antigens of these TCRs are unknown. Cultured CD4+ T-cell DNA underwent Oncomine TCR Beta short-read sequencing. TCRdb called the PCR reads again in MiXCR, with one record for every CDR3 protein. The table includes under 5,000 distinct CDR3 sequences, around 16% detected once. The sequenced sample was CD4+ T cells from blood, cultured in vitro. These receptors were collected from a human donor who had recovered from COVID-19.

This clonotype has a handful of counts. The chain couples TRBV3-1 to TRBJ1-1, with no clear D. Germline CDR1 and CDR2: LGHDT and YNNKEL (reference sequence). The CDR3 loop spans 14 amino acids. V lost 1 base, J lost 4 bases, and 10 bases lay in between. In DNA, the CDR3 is TGTGCCAGCAGCCAAGTTCCCGGCCGCACTGAAGCTTTCTTT. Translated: CASSQVPGRTEAFF.

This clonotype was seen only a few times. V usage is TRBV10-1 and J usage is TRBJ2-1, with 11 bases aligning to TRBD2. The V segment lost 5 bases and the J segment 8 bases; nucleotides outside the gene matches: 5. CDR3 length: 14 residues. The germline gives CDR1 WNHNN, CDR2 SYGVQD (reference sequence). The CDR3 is CASSWLAGGDEQFF. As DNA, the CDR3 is TGCGCCAGCAGTTGGCTAGCGGGGGGCGATGAGCAGTTCTTC.

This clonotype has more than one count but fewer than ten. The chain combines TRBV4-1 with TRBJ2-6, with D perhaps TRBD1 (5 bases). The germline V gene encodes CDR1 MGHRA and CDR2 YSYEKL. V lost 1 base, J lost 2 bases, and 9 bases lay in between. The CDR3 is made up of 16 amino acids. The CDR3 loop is CASSQGQSAGANVLTF. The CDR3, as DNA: TGCGCCAGCAGCCAAGGACAGAGCGCTGGGGCCAACGTCCTGACTTTC.

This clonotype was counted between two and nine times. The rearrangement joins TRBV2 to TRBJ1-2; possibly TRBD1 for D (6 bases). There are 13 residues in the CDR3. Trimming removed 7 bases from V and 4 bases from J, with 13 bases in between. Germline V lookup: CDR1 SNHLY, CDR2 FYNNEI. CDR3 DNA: TGTGCCAGCATTATTCGGACAGCCTATGGCTACACCTTC. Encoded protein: CASIIRTAYGYTF.

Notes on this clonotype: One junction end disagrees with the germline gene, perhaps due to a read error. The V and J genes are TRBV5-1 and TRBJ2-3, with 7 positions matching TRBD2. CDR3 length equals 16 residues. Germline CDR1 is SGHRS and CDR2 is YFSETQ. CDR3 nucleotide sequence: TGCGCCAGCAGCCGCCTGAGCGGGGAAGGCACAGATGCGCAGTATTTT. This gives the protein CASSRLSGEGTDAQYF. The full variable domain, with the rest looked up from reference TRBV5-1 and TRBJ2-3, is KAGVTQTPRYLIKTRGQQVTLSCSPISGHRSVSWYQQTPGQGLQFLFEYFSETQRNKGNFPGRFSGRQFSNSRSEMNVSTLELGDSALYLCASSRLSGEGTDAQYFGPGTRLTVL.